This TCR beta chain emerged from a study of blood T cell repertoires in COVID-19. Study-level information: COVID-19 samples, acute and convalescent, were from the United States, Italy and Spain. Sources were T cells, B-cell-depleted T cells, or PBMCs; the material itself was cDNA or gDNA.

Clones were read by immunoSEQ multiplex PCR, and TCRdb kept only the in-frame ones, dropping some. The table records roughly 100,000 clones, approximately 88% of them present only once. In its sample, this clone was seen once. Germline V gene lookup returns CDR1 SGDLS and CDR2 YYNGEE. This CDR3 has 14 residues. The V and J ends lost 0 bases and 6 bases, in that order; junction bases with no gene match: 6. The specimen was peripheral blood. The origin of this receptor is a man older than 75 with acute or convalescent COVID-19. This chain links TRBV9 with TRBJ2-7; 7 bases agree with TRBD2. The CDR3 is CASSVEGLRSEQYF. Here the CDR3 DNA reads TGTGCCAGCAGCGTAGAGGGACTACGTAGCGAGCAGTACTTC.